This T cell receptor beta chain originates from a study of regulatory T cells in long-lasting Graves disease. Study context: For under 3 months, newly diagnosed Graves' patients had been taking antithyroid drugs. Study-wide results and limits: Lower TCR diversity characterized persistent Graves' patients relative to newly diagnosed patients.

According to the study, TCR beta libraries were built with iRepertoire HTBI primers and CDR3-region Arm-PCR. Using its own MiXCR run on the multiplex PCR reads, TCRdb lists one record per CDR3 protein. The repertoire holds 360,000 or so distinct CDR3 sequences, with over 15% as singletons. In the case of this clonotype: The antigen is undetermined. A far larger clone lies a single base away; this is likely a read error.

Regarding time point: newly diagnosed GD, antithyroid drugs for less than 3 months. PBMC-derived RNA was used for the TCR library. This CDR3 region has 17 residues. Germline assignment: CDR1 SNHLY and CDR2 FYNNEI. The same specimen was also included in a second study, on T cells in Graves' hyperthyroidism and ophthalmopathy. That paper notes: HTBI primers were employed in a first-round RT-PCR of the TCR CDR3.

V and J are TRBV2 and TRBJ2-7, with 8 bases aligning to TRBD1. The DNA end lines up better with TRBJ2-1; the J call may be wrong. Sample: peripheral blood mononuclear cells (PBMCs), taken at new diagnosis, from a patient treated with antithyroid drugs. The origin of this receptor is a man aged 40-55 years with Graves disease. The CDR3 protein is CASSEAQTGDRHNEQFF. DNA of the CDR3: TGTGCCAGCAGTGAAGCGCAGACAGGGGATCGGCACAATGAGCAGTTCTTC.